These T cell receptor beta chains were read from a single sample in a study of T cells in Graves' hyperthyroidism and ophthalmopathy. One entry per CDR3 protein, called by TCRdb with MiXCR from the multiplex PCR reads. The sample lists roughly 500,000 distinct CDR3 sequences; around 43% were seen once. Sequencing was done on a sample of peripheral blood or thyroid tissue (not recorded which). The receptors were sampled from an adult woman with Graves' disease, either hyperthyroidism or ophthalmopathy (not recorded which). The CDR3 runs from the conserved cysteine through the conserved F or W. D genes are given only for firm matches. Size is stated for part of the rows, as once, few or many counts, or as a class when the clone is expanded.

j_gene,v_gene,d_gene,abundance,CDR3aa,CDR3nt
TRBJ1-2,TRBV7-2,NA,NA,CASSFSDRLYGYTF,TGTGCCAGCAGCTTCTCGGACCGCCTTTATGGCTACACCTTC
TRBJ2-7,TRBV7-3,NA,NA,CASSLRGLSSYEQYF,TGTGCCAGCAGCTTAAGGGGCCTATCCTCCTACGAGCAGTACTTC
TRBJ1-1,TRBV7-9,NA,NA,CASSPNRGEGDTEAFF,TGTGCCAGCAGCCCAAACCGAGGGGAGGGTGACACTGAAGCTTTCTTT
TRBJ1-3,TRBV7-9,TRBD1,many,CASSQTGGTDTIYF,TGTGCCAGCAGCCAAACAGGGGGCACGGACACCATATATTTT
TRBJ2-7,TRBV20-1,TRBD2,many,CSAKSSGRAPEQYF,TGCAGTGCGAAGTCTAGCGGGAGGGCCCCCGAGCAGTACTTC
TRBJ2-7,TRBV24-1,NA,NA,CATGKGVEQYF,TGTGCCACCGGCAAAGGGGTCGAGCAGTACTTC
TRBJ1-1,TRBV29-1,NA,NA,CSVRGGWGMNTEAFF,TGCAGCGTCCGAGGGGGGTGGGGCATGAACACTGAAGCTTTCTTT
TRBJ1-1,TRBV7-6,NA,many,CASSSNGGWTEAFF,TGTGCCAGCAGCTCCAACGGGGGATGGACTGAAGCTTTCTTT
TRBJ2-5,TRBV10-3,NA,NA,CAIRATQETQYF,TGTGCCATCCGGGCCACCCAAGAGACCCAGTACTTC
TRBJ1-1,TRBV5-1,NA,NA,CASGLDSLTEAFF,TGCGCCAGCGGCCTGGACTCTCTAACTGAAGCTTTCTTT
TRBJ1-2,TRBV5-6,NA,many,CASSLVGQGRDYGYTF,TGTGCCAGCAGCTTGGTGGGGCAGGGACGGGACTATGGCTACACCTTC
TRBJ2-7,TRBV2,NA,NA,CASMAARYEQYF,TGTGCCAGCATGGCAGCCCGCTACGAGCAGTACTTC
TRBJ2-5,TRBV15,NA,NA,CAASPTRDTQETQYF,TGTGCCGCCAGCCCTACCCGGGACACTCAAGAGACCCAGTACTTC
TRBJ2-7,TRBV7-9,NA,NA,CASSRNRAGEQYF,TGTGCCAGCAGCAGGAACAGGGCGGGGGAGCAGTACTTC
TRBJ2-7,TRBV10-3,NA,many,CATGQISYEQYF,TGTGCCACCGGACAGATCTCCTACGAGCAGTACTTC
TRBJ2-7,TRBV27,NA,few,CASSLSGQGGSWEQYF,TGTGCCAGCAGTTTATCGGGGCAGGGCGGTAGTTGGGAGCAGTACTTC
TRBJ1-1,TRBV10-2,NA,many,CASSVTGKTVLNTEAFF,TGCGCCAGCAGTGTGACAGGAAAAACCGTCCTGAACACTGAAGCTTTCTTT
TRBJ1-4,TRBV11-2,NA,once,CASSPPTRVENEKLFF,TGTGCCAGCAGCCCTCCCACCCGGGTGGAGAATGAAAAACTGTTTTTT
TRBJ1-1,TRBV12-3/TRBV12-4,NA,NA,CASSLDSSSAFF,TGTGCCAGCAGTTTAGATTCCAGCTCGGCCTTCTTT
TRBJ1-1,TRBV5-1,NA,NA,CASSDLGAQREAFF,TGCGCCAGCAGCGATTTGGGTGCCCAGCGAGAAGCTTTCTTT
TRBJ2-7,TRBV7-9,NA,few,CASTSEQREQYF,TGTGCCAGCACTAGCGAACAACGTGAGCAGTACTTC
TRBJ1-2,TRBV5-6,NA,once,CASRPGGDYTF,TGTGCCAGCAGGCCAGGTGGAGACTACACCTTC
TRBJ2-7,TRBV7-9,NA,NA,CASSLGVAGKGEQYF,TGTGCCAGCAGCTTAGGGGTCGCAGGGAAAGGCGAGCAGTACTTC
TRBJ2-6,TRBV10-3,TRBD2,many,CAISEASGRYGANVLTF,TGTGCCATCAGTGAGGCTAGCGGGAGATATGGGGCCAACGTCCTGACTTTC